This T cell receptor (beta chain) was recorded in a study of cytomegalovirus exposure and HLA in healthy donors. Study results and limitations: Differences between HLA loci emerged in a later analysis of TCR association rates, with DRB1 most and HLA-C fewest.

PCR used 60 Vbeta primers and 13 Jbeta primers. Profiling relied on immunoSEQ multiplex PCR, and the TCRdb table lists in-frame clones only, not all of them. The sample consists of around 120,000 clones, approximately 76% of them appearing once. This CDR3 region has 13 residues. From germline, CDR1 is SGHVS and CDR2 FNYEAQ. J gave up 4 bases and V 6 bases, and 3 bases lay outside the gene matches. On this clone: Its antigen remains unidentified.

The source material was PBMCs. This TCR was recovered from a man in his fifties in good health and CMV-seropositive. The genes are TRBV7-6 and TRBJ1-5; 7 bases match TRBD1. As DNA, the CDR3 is TGTGCCAGCAGTCCACAGGGGAATCAGCCCCAGCATTTT. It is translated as CASSPQGNQPQHF.